Following are 6 T cell receptor beta chains from one sample sequenced in a study of blood T cell repertoires in COVID-19. Generated by immunoSEQ multiplex PCR, the TCRdb table keeps only in-frame clones and is missing some. Found here are about 110,000 clones, over 75% of them singletons; the top ten hold approximately 7%. The material sequenced was peripheral blood. These receptors originate from a woman in her 50s with acute or convalescent COVID-19.

The chain carries TRBV3-1 (or the pseudogene TRBV3-2) and TRBJ1-1, with TRBD1 matching 12 bases. The ends lost 5 bases at V and 11 bases at J; junction bases unmatched: 9. The CDR3 is 14 residues long. Per germline, CDR1 LGHDT and CDR2 YNNKEL (reference sequence). CDR3 protein: CASSFRDRGRVAFF. DNA of the CDR3: TGTGCCAGCAGCTTCCGGGACAGGGGGCGCGTGGCTTTCTTT.

The chain carries TRBV5-6 and TRBJ1-3, with 7 bases fitting TRBD1. CDR1 SGHDT and CDR2 YYEEEE come from the germline V gene. Unmatched junction bases numbered 5, after V lost 3 bases and J lost 2 bases. The CDR3 contains 15 residues. The CDR3 DNA reads TGTGCCAGCAGCTCGATACAGGGGACTGGAAACACCATATATTTT. The encoded protein is CASSSIQGTGNTIYF.

This chain joins TRBV5-4 and TRBJ2-3; the match to TRBD2 covers 11 bases. Germline assignment: CDR1 SGHNT and CDR2 YYREEE (reference sequence). CDR3 length: 15 residues. V shed 4 bases, J shed 6 bases, and the junction held 7 bases outside the gene matches. The CDR3 spells CASSRGSGGVDTQYF. As DNA, the CDR3 is TGTGCCAGCAGCCGGGGTAGCGGGGGGGTGGATACGCAGTATTTT.

In this sample, this clone turned up once. The genes are TRBV5-1 and TRBJ2-1; D is unresolved. Germline CDR1 is SGHRS and CDR2 is YFSETQ. Trimming took off 4 bases at V and 9 bases at J, with 26 bases between the two ends. The length of the CDR3 is 17 residues. This CDR3 is CASSPPGTVLEYSEQFF. CDR3 nucleotide sequence: TGCGCCAGCAGCCCCCCAGGTACAGTGCTTGAATATAGTGAGCAGTTCTTC.

This sequence joins TRBV19 and TRBJ1-2; D gene ambiguous. Between the trimmed V and J ends, which lost 6 bases and 2 bases, there was a span of 10 bases. Germline V CDR1 and CDR2: LNHDA, SQIVND (reference sequence). CDR3 length: 13 residues. The CDR3 here is CASRSTLNYGYTF. The CDR3 nucleotides read TGTGCCAGTAGATCAACACTAAACTATGGCTACACCTTC.

The chain links TRBV5-1 to TRBJ2-1; a weak D match, TRBD2 (8 bases). Trimming removed 4 bases from V and 4 bases from J, with 21 bases in between. CDR1 is SGHRS, CDR2 YFSETQ, per germline. This CDR3 spans 17 amino acids. CDR3 bases: TGCGCCAGCAGCACCCCGGGGGGACAGCGGGGGTACAATGAGCAGTTCTTC. This gives the protein CASSTPGGQRGYNEQFF.